Reported below is one TCR beta chain. The antigen is unknown. The sample belongs to a study of shared clonotypes between healthy human individuals. It was around 190 ng DNA, around 32,000 T cell genomes, that sorted-subset replicate PCRs used. Sequencing used immunoSEQ multiplex PCR; TCRdb keeps in-frame clones, though not all of them. This table has about 1.5 million clones, more than 95% appearing once. CDR3 length: 14 residues. CDR1 and CDR2 (germline): MDHEN, SYDVKM. The J segment lost 2 bases and the V segment lost 7 bases, leaving 4 bases of the junction unmatched. Study observations and caveats: Only blood was sampled; tissue repertoires likely differ. Several donors held approximately 4.5% of naive CD4 clonotypes in common.

The source material was naive CD4+ T cells sorted from blood. Stated subset: CD45RA+ positively selected. This clonotype was sampled from a man aged 30 to 39 in good health. This chain links TRBV28 with TRBJ2-3; 9 bases line up with TRBD2. CDR3 coding DNA: TGTGCCAGCACGGCGGGAGGGATCACAGATACGCAGTATTTT. Encoded protein: CASTAGGITDTQYF.